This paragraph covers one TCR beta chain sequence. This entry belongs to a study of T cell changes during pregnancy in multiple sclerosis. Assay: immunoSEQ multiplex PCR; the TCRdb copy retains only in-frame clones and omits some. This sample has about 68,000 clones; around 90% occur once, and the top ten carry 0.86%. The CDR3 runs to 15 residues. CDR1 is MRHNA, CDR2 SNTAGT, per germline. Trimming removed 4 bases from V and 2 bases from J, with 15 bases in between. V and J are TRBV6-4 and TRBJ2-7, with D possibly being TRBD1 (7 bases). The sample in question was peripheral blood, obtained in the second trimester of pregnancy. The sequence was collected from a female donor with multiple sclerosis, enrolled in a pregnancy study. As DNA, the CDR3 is TGTGCCAGCAGTGTTTCAGGAGGGGGCCCCTACGAGCAGTACTTC. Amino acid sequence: CASSVSGGGPYEQYF.